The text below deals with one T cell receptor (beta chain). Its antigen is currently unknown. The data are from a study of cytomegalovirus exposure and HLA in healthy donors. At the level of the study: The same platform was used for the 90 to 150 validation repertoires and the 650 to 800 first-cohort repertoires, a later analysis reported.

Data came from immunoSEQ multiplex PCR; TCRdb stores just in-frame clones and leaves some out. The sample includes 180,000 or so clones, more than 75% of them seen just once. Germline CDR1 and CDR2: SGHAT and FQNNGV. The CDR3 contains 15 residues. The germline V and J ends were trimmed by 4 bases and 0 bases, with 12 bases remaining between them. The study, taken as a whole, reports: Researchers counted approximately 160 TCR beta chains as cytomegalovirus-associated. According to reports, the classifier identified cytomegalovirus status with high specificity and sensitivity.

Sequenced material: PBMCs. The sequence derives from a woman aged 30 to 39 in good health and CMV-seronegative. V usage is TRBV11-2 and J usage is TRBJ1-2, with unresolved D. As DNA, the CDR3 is TGTGCCAGCAGCTCGGACTGGGCCACTAACTATGGCTACACCTTC. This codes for CASSSDWATNYGYTF.